The clone carrying this T cell receptor beta chain was recorded many times. Isolating PBMCs gave at least 6.5 million of these cells per sample. This sample was included in a study of blood T cells in healthy people across ages. A second 7 to 11 cycle PCR used barcoded and J-beta primers. A template-switch adaptor containing 12 random nucleotides labeled each cDNA molecule. One entry per CDR3 protein results from TCRdb running MiXCR on the 5' RACE reads. The sample shows approximately 700,000 distinct CDR3 sequences, 32% of them seen only once. This CDR3 contains 12 residues. Germline lookup yields CDR1 SGHRS and CDR2 YFSETQ.

The V and J genes are TRBV5-1 and TRBJ2-5, with D possibly TRBD1 on 5 matching bases. The J call could be wrong; TRBJ2-7 is a better fit for the DNA end. This TCR derives from a woman aged 80 or over in good health. The sample taken for sequencing was blood. The CDR3 nucleotides are TGCGCCAGCAGCTCCGGACATTACGAGCAGTACTTC. It yields the protein CASSSGHYEQYF.